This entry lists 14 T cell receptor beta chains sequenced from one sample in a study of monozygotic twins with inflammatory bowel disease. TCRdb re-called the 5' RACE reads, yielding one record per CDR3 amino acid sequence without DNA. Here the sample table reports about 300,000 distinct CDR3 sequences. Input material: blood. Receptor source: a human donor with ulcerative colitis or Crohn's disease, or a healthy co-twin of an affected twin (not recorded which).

This chain's CDR3 is CASSTSGGTSTDTQYF. The chain links TRBV5-1 to TRBJ2-3; the D gene TCRdb calls, TRBD1, cannot be checked with no DNA. Germline V lookup: CDR1 SGHRS, CDR2 YFSETQ. The CDR3 is made up of 16 amino acids. The full variable domain, with the rest looked up from reference TRBV5-1 and TRBJ2-3, is KAGVTQTPRYLIKTRGQQVTLSCSPISGHRSVSWYQQTPGQGLQFLFEYFSETQRNKGNFPGRFSGRQFSNSRSEMNVSTLELGDSALYLCASSTSGGTSTDTQYFGPGTRLTVL.

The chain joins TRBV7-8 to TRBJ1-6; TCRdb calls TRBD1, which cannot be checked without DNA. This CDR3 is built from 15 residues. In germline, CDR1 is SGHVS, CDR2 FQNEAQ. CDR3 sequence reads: CASSLGTADNSPLHF.

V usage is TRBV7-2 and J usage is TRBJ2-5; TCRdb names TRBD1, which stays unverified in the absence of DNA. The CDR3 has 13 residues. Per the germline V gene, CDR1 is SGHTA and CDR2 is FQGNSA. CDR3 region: CASSLPGVETQYF.

Here the CDR3 reads CSVEFGTPGYGYTF. The chain joins TRBV29-1 to TRBJ1-2. The CDR3 consists of 14 residues. The germline V gene has CDR1 SQVTM and CDR2 ANQGSEA.

CDR3 sequence: CASSESTTGELFF. This chain joins TRBV2 and TRBJ2-2. The CDR3 spans 13 residues. Germline lookup yields CDR1 SNHLY and CDR2 FYNNEI.

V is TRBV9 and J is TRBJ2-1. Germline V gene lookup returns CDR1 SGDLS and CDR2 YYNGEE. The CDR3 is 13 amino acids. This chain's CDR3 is CASSVAPLNEQFF.

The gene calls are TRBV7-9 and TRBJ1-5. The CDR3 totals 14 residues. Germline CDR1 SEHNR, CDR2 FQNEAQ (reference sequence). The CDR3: CASSSDRGGQPQHF. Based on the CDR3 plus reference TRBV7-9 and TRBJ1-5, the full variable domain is DTGVSQNPRHKITKRGQNVTFRCDPISEHNRLYWYRQTLGQGPEFLTYFQNEAQLEKSRLLSDRFSAERPKGSFSTLEIQRTEQGDSAMYLCASSSDRGGQPQHFGDGTRLSIL.

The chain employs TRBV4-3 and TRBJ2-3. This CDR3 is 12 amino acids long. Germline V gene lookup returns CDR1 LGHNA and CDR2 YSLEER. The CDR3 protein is CASSHSLDTQYF.

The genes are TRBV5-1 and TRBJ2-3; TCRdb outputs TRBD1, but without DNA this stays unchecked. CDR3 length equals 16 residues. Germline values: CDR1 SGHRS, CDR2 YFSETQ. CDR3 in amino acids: CASSSRRPGGPDTQYF.

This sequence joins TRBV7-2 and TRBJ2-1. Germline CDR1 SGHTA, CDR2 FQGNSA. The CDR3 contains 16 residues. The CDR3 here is CASSLSVSGAYNEQFF.

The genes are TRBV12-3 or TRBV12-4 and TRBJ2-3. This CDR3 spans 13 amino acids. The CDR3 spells CASRSSATDTQYF.

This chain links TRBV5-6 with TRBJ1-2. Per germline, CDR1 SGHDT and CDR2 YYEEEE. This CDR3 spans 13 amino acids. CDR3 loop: CASSFMGFLGYTF.

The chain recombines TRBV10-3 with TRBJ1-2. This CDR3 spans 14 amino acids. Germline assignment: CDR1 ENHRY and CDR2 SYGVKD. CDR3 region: CAISEYGKADGYTF.

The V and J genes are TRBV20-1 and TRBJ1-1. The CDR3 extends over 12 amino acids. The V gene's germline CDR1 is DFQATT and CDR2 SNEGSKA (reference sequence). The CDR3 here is CSASYGEKAAFF.